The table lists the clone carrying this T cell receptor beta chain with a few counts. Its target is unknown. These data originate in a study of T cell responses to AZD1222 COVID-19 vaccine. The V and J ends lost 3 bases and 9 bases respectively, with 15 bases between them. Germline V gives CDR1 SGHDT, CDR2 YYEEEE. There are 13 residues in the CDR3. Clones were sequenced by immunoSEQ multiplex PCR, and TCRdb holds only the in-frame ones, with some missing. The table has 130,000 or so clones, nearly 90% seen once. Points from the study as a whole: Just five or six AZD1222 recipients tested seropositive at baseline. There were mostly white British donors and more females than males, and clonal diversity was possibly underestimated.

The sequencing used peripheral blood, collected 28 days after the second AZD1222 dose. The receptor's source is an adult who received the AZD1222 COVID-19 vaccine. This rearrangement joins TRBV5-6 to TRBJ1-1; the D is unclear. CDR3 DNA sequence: TGTGCCAGCAGCTCACGAGCAAGGGCCCAAGCTTTCTTT. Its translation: CASSSRARAQAFF.